This TCR beta chain derives from a study of blood T cell repertoires in COVID-19. Patients from Seattle were sampled longitudinally, starting during active infection. Sequencing used immunoSEQ multiplex PCR; TCRdb keeps in-frame clones, though not all of them. Of about 250,000 clones detected, approximately 90% appear once; the ten largest clones hold roughly 6%. The J segment lost 1 base and the V segment lost 5 bases, leaving 11 bases of the junction unmatched. Germline CDR1 is SQVTM and CDR2 is ANQGSEA. The CDR3 extends over 16 amino acids. The material sequenced was peripheral blood. The chain combines TRBV29-1 with TRBJ2-3, with 8 bases aligning to TRBD1. The receptor was derived from a woman between 25 and 40 years old with COVID-19, enrolled during active disease. In DNA form, the CDR3 reads TGCAGCGTTAACCCCGGACAGGGTGATCGCACAGATACGCAGTATTTT. It specifies CSVNPGQGDRTDTQYF.